This TCR beta chain was recorded in a study of blood T cell repertoires in COVID-19. Study overall: The United States, Italy and Spain were the sources of the acute and convalescent COVID-19 samples. Sources were T cells, B-cell-depleted T cells, or PBMCs; the material itself was cDNA or gDNA.

Per the study methods: By means of reference gene primer amplification, nucleated cell counts were estimated. Here immunoSEQ multiplex PCR was the method, and the copy in TCRdb shows in-frame clones only, minus some. D and trimming come from the DNA, and the V and J calls and clone size come from that table. The sample lists roughly 120,000 clones, 85% occurring once. Germline CDR1 is MNHNS and CDR2 is SASEGT. The V and J ends lost 1 base and 0 bases respectively, with 13 bases between them. The CDR3 contains 18 residues. The genes are TRBV6-1 and TRBJ1-6; D unresolved. The source is a man aged 55 to 70 with acute or convalescent COVID-19. The sample was peripheral blood. CDR3 nucleotides: TGTGCCAGCAGTGAAGTCTCGGGGAGGAGCTCCTATAATTCACCCCTCCACTTT. Translation: CASSEVSGRSSYNSPLHF.